This record covers a single T cell receptor (beta chain). Its specificity is unknown. Terminally differentiated effector memory CD45RA+ cells were excluded by CCR7 positive selection of CD45RO-negative cells. Nashville, Tennessee was home to all donors, each a Caucasian adult. V shed 5 bases and J shed 0 bases, with 10 bases lying between them. Germline V lookup: CDR1 LNHDA, CDR2 SQIVND (reference sequence). This CDR3 spans 14 amino acids. This sample was taken from a study of shared clonotypes between healthy human individuals. Study conclusions and caveats: Generally, naive subsets (rather than memory subsets) showed larger estimated richness.

The method was immunoSEQ multiplex PCR; TCRdb's version includes in-frame clones alone and lacks a portion of them. The table has around 2,000,000 clones, roughly 94% seen once. This TCR came from a man in his late teens or twenties in good health. Material for sequencing was naive CD8+ T cells sorted from blood. V gene TRBV19 combines with J gene TRBJ1-1; perhaps TRBD1 as D (6 bases). CDR3 loop: CASSPGVMNTEAFF. The CDR3 nucleotides are TGTGCCAGTAGTCCAGGGGTTATGAACACTGAAGCTTTCTTT.